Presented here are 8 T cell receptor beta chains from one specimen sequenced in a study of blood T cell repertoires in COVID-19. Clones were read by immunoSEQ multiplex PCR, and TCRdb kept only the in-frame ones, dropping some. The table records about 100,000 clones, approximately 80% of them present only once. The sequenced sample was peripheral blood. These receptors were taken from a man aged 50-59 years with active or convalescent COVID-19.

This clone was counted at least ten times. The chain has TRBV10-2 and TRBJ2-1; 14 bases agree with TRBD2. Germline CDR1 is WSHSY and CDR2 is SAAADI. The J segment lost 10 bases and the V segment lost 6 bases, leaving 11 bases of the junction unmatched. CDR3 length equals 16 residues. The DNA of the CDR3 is TGCGCCAGCAGGGAACCGGGACTAGCGGGAGTAGGGGAGCAGTTCTTC. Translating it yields CASREPGLAGVGEQFF.

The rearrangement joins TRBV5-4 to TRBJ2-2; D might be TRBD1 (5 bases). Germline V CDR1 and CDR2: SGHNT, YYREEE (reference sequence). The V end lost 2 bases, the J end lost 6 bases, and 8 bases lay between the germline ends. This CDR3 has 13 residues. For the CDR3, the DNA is TGTGCCAGCAGCTTAAACAGGCCCGGGGAGCTGTTTTTT. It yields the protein CASSLNRPGELFF.

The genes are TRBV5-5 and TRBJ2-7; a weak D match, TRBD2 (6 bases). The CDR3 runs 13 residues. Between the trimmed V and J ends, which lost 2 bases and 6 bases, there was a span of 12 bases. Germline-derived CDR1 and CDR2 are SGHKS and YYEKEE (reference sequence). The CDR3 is CASSFRGGVEQYF. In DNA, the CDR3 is TGTGCCAGCAGCTTTAGGGGAGGAGTCGAGCAGTACTTC.

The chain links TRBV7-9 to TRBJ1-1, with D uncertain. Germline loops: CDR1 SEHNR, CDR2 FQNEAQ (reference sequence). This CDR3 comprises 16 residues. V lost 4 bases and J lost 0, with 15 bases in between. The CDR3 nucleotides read TGTGCCAGCAGCTCTTGGGCACAATTTTTGAACACTGAAGCTTTCTTT. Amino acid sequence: CASSSWAQFLNTEAFF.

This CDR3 reads CAISEYDSKNGYTF. In nucleotides, the CDR3 is TGTGCCATCAGTGAGTATGACAGCAAGAATGGCTACACCTTC. V is TRBV10-3 and J is TRBJ1-2, with TRBD1 as a possible D gene (5 bases). The CDR3 totals 14 residues. In germline, CDR1 is ENHRY, CDR2 SYGVKD. V gave up 1 base and J gave up 6 bases, with 12 bases separating them.

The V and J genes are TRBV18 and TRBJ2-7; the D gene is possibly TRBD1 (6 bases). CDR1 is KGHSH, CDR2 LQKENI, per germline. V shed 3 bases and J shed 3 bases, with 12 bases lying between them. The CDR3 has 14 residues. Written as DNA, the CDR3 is TGTGCCAGCTCACCTGTTCTGGACAGCTACGAGCAGTACTTC. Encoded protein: CASSPVLDSYEQYF.

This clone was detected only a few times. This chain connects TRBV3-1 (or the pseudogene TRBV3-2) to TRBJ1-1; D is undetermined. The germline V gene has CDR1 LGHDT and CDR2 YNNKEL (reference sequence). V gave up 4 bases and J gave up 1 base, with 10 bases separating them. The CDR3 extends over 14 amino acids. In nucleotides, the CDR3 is TGTGCCAGCAGCCGCCGCGAAAAGAACACTGAAGCTTTCTTT. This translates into CASSRREKNTEAFF.

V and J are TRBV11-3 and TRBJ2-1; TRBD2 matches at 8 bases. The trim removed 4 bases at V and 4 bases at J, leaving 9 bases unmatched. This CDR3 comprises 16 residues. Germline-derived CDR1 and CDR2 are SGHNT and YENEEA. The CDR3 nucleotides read TGTGCCAGCAGCTCCCTACTAGCGGCCTCGTACAATGAGCAGTTCTTC. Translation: CASSSLLAASYNEQFF.